The sequence of this T cell receptor (beta chain) was determined in a study of cytomegalovirus exposure and HLA in healthy donors. The V end was cut by 10 bases, the J end by 0 bases, with 12 bases between. The CDR3 covers 13 residues. Germline lookup yields CDR1 MNHGY and CDR2 SVAAGI. 13 Jbeta primers and 60 Vbeta primers were used for the PCR. This table comes from immunoSEQ multiplex PCR, and its TCRdb copy is limited to in-frame clones, with some not included. This sample's table reports under 200,000 clones. The sample comprised PBMCs. The sequence was obtained from a man aged 30 to 39 in good health and CMV-seronegative. This rearrangement joins TRBV6-9 to TRBJ1-1; D unclear. Here the CDR3 reads CATPCTVNTEAFF. The CDR3 coding sequence is TGTGCCACCCCATGTACGGTGAACACTGAAGCTTTCTTT.